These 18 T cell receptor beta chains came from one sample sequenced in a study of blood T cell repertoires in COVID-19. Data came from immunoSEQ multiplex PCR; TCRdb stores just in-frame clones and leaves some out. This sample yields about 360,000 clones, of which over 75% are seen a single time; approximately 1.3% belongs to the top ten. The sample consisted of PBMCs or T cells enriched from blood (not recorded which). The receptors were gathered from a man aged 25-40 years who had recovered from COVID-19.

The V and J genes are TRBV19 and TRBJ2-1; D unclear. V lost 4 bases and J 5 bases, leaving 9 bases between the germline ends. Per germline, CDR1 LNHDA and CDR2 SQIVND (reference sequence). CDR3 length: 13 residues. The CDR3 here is CASSSTEDNEQFF. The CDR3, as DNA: TGTGCCAGTAGTAGTACAGAAGACAATGAGCAGTTCTTC.

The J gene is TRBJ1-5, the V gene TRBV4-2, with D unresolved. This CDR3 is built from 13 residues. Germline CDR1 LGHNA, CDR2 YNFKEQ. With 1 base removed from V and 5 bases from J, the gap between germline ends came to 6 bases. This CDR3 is CASSQGLDQPQHF. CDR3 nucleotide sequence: TGTGCCAGCAGCCAAGGTTTAGATCAGCCCCAGCATTTT.

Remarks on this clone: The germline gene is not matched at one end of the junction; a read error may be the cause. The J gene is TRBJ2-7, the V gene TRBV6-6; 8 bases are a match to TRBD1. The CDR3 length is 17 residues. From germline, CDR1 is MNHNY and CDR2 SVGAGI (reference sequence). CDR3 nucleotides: TGTGCCAGCAGTCAAACAACCAAATCCCCGACAGGGGAATTATCAAACTTC. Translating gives CASSQTTKSPTGELSNF.

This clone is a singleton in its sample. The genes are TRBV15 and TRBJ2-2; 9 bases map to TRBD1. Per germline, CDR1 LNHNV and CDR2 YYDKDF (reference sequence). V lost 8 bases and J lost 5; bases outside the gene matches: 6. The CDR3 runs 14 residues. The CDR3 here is CATRRTGETGELFF. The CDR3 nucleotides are TGTGCCACCCGGCGGACAGGGGAAACCGGGGAGCTGTTTTTT.

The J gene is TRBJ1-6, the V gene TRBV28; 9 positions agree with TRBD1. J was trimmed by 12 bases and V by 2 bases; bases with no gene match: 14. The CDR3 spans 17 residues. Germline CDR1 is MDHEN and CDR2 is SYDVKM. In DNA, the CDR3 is TGTGCCAGCAGTTTACCAGGGACAGGGAGGGAACGGGAACCCCTCCACTTT. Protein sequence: CASSLPGTGREREPLHF.

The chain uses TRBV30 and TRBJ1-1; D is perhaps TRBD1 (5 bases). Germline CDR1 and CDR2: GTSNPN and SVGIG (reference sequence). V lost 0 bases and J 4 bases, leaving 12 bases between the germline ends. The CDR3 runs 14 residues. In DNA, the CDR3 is TGTGCCTGGAGTGTCGTTGTGGGGGGCACTGAAGCTTTCTTT. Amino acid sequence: CAWSVVVGGTEAFF.

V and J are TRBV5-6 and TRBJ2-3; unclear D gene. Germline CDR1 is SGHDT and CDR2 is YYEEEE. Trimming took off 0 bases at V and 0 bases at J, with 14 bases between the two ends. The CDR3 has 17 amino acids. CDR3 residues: CASSLERLVYSTDTQYF. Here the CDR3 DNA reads TGTGCCAGCAGCTTGGAACGACTCGTTTACAGCACAGATACGCAGTATTTT.

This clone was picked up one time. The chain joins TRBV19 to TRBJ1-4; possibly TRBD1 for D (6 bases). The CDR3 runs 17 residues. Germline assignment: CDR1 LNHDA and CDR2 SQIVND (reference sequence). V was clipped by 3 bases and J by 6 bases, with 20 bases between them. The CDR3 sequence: CASSILRTGFGDEKLFF. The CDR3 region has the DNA TGTGCCAGTAGTATCCTGCGTACAGGGTTCGGGGATGAAAAACTGTTTTTT.

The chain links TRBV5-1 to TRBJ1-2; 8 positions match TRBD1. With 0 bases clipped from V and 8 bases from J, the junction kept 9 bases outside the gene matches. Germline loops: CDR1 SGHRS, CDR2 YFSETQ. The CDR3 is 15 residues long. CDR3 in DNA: TGCGCCAGCAGCTTGGCCGACCTGACAGGGGAGGGCTACACCTTC. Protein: CASSLADLTGEGYTF.

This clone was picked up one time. The chain's CDR3 is CAWKQGPTNEKLFF. The CDR3 region has the DNA TGTGCCTGGAAACAGGGGCCAACTAATGAAAAACTGTTTTTT. V is TRBV30 and J is TRBJ1-4, with 7 bases identical to TRBD1. Germline lookup yields CDR1 GTSNPN and CDR2 SVGIG (reference sequence). The junction had 2 bases not matched to a gene; V was cut back by 4 bases and J by 0 bases. The CDR3 has 14 residues.

CDR3 sequence: CASSGAGFYGYTF. CDR3 nucleotide sequence: TGTGCCAGCAGCGGGGCAGGGTTCTATGGCTACACCTTC. The chain couples TRBV7-9 to TRBJ1-2, with D possibly matching TRBD1 (5 bases). Germline assignment: CDR1 SEHNR and CDR2 FQNEAQ (reference sequence). Trimming removed 5 bases from V and 4 bases from J, with 11 bases in between. The length of the CDR3 is 13 residues.

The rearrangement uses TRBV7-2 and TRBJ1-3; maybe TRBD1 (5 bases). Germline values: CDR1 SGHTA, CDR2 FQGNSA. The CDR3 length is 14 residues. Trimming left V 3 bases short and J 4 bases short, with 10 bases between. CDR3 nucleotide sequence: TGTGCCAGCAGCTTTCCAGGGTACGGAAACACCATATATTTT. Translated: CASSFPGYGNTIYF.

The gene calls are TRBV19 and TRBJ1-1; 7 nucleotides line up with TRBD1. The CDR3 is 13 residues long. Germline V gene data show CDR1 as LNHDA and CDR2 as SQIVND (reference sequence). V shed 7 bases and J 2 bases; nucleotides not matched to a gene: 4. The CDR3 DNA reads TGTGCCAGTACCTACAGGGGAAACACTGAAGCTTTCTTT. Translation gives CASTYRGNTEAFF. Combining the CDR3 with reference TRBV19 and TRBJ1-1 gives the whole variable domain DGGITQSPKYLFRKEGQNVTLSCEQNLNHDAMYWYRQDPGQGLRLIYYSQIVNDFQKGDIAEGYSVSREKKESFPLTVTSAQKNPTAFYLCASTYRGNTEAFFGQGTRLTVV.

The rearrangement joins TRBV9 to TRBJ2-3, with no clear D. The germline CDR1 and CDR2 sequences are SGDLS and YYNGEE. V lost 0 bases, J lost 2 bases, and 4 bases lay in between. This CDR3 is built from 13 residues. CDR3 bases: TGTGCCAGCAGCGTAGTTCTCACAGATACGCAGTATTTT. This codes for CASSVVLTDTQYF.

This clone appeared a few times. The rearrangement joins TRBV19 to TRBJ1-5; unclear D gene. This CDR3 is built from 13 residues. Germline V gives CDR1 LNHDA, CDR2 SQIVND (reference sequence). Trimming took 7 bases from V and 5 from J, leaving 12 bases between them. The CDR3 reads CASKSQDYQPQHF. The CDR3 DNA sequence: TGTGCCAGTAAATCGCAGGATTATCAGCCCCAGCATTTT. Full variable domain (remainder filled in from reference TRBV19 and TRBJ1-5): DGGITQSPKYLFRKEGQNVTLSCEQNLNHDAMYWYRQDPGQGLRLIYYSQIVNDFQKGDIAEGYSVSREKKESFPLTVTSAQKNPTAFYLCASKSQDYQPQHFGDGTRLSIL.

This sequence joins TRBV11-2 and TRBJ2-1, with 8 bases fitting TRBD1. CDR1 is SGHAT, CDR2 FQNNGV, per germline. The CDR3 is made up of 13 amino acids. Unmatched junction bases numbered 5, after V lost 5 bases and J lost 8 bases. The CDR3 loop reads CASSHPGGYEQFF. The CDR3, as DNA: TGTGCCAGCAGCCACCCAGGGGGCTATGAGCAGTTCTTC. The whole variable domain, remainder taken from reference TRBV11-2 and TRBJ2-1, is EAGVAQSPRYKIIEKRQSVAFWCNPISGHATLYWYQQILGQGPKLLIQFQNNGVVDDSQLPKDRFSAERLKGVDSTLKIQPAKLEDSAVYLCASSHPGGYEQFFGPGTRLTVL.

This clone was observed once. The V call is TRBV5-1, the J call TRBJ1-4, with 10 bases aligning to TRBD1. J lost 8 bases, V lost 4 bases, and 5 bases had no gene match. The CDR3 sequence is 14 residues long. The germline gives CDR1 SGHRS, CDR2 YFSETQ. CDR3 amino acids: CASSPGTGEEKLFF. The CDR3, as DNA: TGCGCCAGCAGCCCCGGGACAGGGGAGGAAAAACTGTTTTTT.

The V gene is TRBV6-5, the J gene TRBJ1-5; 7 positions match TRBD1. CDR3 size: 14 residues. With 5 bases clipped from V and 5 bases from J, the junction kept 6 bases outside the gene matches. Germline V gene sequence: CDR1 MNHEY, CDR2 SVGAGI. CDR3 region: CASSRTGDHQPQHF. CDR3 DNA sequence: TGTGCCAGCAGTAGAACAGGGGACCATCAGCCCCAGCATTTT.